Below are 25 T cell receptor beta chains sequenced from a single sample in a study of blood T cell repertoires in COVID-19. Clones were read by immunoSEQ multiplex PCR, and TCRdb kept only the in-frame ones, dropping some. The sample includes 200,000 to 250,000 clones, about 88% of them seen just once. The sequencing sample was made of peripheral blood. Source of these receptors: a woman between 65 and 79 years old with active or convalescent COVID-19.

The gene calls are TRBV11-2 and TRBJ1-2; TRBD1 is a possible D gene (5 bases). CDR1 is SGHAT, CDR2 FQNNGV, per germline. Between the trimmed V and J ends, which lost 3 bases and 3 bases, there was a span of 11 bases. CDR3 length equals 14 residues. This CDR3 is CASSLQGPDYGYTF. The CDR3 bases are TGTGCCAGCAGCTTGCAGGGCCCGGACTATGGCTACACCTTC.

This chain's CDR3 is CATSDFSSGYEQYF. Here the CDR3 DNA reads TGTGCCACCAGTGATTTCTCGTCGGGCTACGAGCAGTACTTC. The gene calls are TRBV24-1 and TRBJ2-7; unclear D gene. V dropped 1 base and J dropped 3 bases, with 9 bases sitting between them. This CDR3 is 14 amino acids long. The V gene's germline CDR1 is KGHDR and CDR2 SFDVKD.

This chain uses TRBV7-8 with TRBJ1-5, with unresolved D. This CDR3 has 15 amino acids. CDR1 is SGHVS and CDR2 is FQNEAQ in the germline V gene. The ends were cut back, 5 bases at V and 6 bases at J, with 17 bases in the middle. CDR3 region: CASSMEGGLGQPQHF. The CDR3 region has the DNA TGTGCCAGCAGCATGGAGGGAGGCCTCGGTCAGCCCCAGCATTTT.

This chain joins TRBV6-5 and TRBJ1-5, with D hard to call. The CDR3 is 13 amino acids. CDR1 MNHEY and CDR2 SVGAGI come from the germline V gene. V was shortened by 7 bases and J by 5 bases, with 12 bases between the two germline ends. In DNA, the CDR3 is TGTGCCAGCACCCTGGGAGTAGATCAGCCCCAGCATTTT. Protein sequence: CASTLGVDQPQHF.

The genes are TRBV18 and TRBJ1-6; 8 nucleotides agree with TRBD1. Germline V gives CDR1 KGHSH, CDR2 LQKENI. CDR3 size: 15 residues. V lost 1 base, J lost 6 bases, and 2 bases stayed unmatched. The CDR3 DNA sequence: TGTGCCAGCTCACCACAACAGGGGGGTAATTCACCCCTCCACTTT. It is translated as CASSPQQGGNSPLHF.

The chain couples TRBV2 to TRBJ1-6; D gene ambiguous. Germline V gene lookup returns CDR1 SNHLY and CDR2 FYNNEI. This CDR3 comprises 14 residues. Trimming removed 0 bases from V and 7 bases from J, with 7 bases in between. This CDR3 reads CASSEALQNSPLHF. CDR3 nucleotides: TGTGCCAGCAGTGAAGCGCTTCAGAATTCACCCCTCCACTTT.

This chain connects TRBV19 to TRBJ2-5; 8 bases match TRBD1. This CDR3 comprises 14 residues. Germline V gene data show CDR1 as LNHDA and CDR2 as SQIVND (reference sequence). V lost 5 bases to trimming and J lost 4 bases; unmatched junction nucleotides: 6. This CDR3 reads CASSFQGAGETQYF. CDR3 coding DNA: TGTGCCAGTAGTTTCCAGGGGGCGGGAGAGACCCAGTACTTC.

This chain links TRBV24-1 with TRBJ2-3, with a possible D match to TRBD2 (7 bases). This CDR3 spans 15 amino acids. Trimming left V 0 bases short and J 11 bases short, with 17 bases between. Looked up from germline, CDR1 is KGHDR and CDR2 is SFDVKD. The CDR3 DNA is TGTGCCACCAGTGATTTGGGCGGGGGCCCAGTCGGGCAGTATTTT. Amino acid sequence: CATSDLGGGPVGQYF.

The rearrangement links TRBV9 to TRBJ1-1; D gene unclear. The CDR3 is made up of 13 amino acids. The germline gives CDR1 SGDLS, CDR2 YYNGEE. Trimming cost V 8 bases and J 8 bases, with 19 bases left between them. The CDR3 loop reads CASSPFPASEAFF. CDR3 bases: TGTGCCAGTAGCCCATTCCCAGCGTCAGAAGCTTTCTTT.

The J gene is TRBJ1-3, the V gene TRBV10-1; D gene unclear. Germline assignment: CDR1 WNHNN and CDR2 SYGVQD (reference sequence). The CDR3 is 13 residues long. Trimming left V 3 bases short and J 5 bases short, with 8 bases between. In nucleotides, the CDR3 is TGCGCCAGCAGTGATTCCGGTAGAAACACCATATATTTT. Residues: CASSDSGRNTIYF.

This chain joins TRBV28 and TRBJ1-4; D uncertain. The V and J ends lost 6 bases and 6 bases respectively, with 11 bases between them. Germline V CDR1 and CDR2: MDHEN, SYDVKM. There are 13 residues in the CDR3. The CDR3 nucleotides read TGTGCCAGCAGCCCTCCCTCAGATGAAAAACTGTTTTTT. Residues: CASSPPSDEKLFF.

The rearrangement joins TRBV24-1 to TRBJ2-5, with 9 nucleotides matching TRBD1. Germline values: CDR1 KGHDR, CDR2 SFDVKD. The CDR3 extends over 15 amino acids. The V gene end was trimmed by 4 bases and the J gene end by 5 bases; junction bases not matched to a gene: 7. CDR3 sequence: CATSDPGQGWETQYF. The DNA of the CDR3 is TGTGCCACCAGTGACCCGGGACAGGGTTGGGAGACCCAGTACTTC.

The chain recombines TRBV7-2 with TRBJ1-1; D not certain. Per germline, CDR1 SGHTA and CDR2 FQGNSA. The CDR3 spans 12 residues. V was shortened by 3 bases and J by 7 bases, with 9 bases between the two germline ends. The CDR3: CASSLLTGEAFF. The CDR3 DNA reads as TGTGCCAGCAGCTTGCTGACGGGTGAAGCTTTCTTT.

The rearrangement joins TRBV3-1 (or the pseudogene TRBV3-2) to TRBJ2-3, with 8 positions matching TRBD2. This CDR3 spans 15 amino acids. Germline V gene lookup returns CDR1 LGHDT and CDR2 YNNKEL (reference sequence). The V segment lost 8 bases and the J segment 2 bases; nucleotides outside the gene matches: 9. This CDR3 reads CASSSGGGDTDTQYF. The CDR3 nucleotides are TGTGCCAGCTCCTCGGGGGGGGGAGACACAGATACGCAGTATTTT.

The chain is built from TRBV19 and TRBJ1-1; D perhaps matches TRBD1 (6 bases). This CDR3 has 14 residues. V dropped 4 bases and J dropped 2 bases, with 11 bases sitting between them. The germline V gene encodes CDR1 LNHDA and CDR2 SQIVND (reference sequence). CDR3: CASSRGTTNTEAFF. Here the CDR3 DNA reads TGTGCCAGTAGTAGGGGGACAACCAACACTGAAGCTTTCTTT. The full variable domain, its missing parts supplied by reference TRBV19 and TRBJ1-1, is DGGITQSPKYLFRKEGQNVTLSCEQNLNHDAMYWYRQDPGQGLRLIYYSQIVNDFQKGDIAEGYSVSREKKESFPLTVTSAQKNPTAFYLCASSRGTTNTEAFFGQGTRLTVV.

This clone appeared once. This chain links TRBV9 with TRBJ1-2; 8 nucleotides align to TRBD1. After removal of 8 bases from V and 5 bases from J, the junction contained 5 bases not matched to a gene. This CDR3 has 12 amino acids. CDR1 and CDR2 (germline): SGDLS, YYNGEE. For the CDR3, the DNA is TGTGCCAGTTCCCAGGGGGCGTATGGCTACACCTTC. Residues: CASSQGAYGYTF.

This sequence joins TRBV6-5 and TRBJ2-7; D not certain. Germline lookup yields CDR1 MNHEY and CDR2 SVGAGI. The V end was cut by 3 bases, the J end by 3 bases, with 15 bases between. CDR3 size: 15 residues. CDR3 nucleotides: TGTGCCAGCAGTTATGAGCTTAGGAGCCGCTACGAGCAGTACTTC. Encoded protein: CASSYELRSRYEQYF.

This clone was found once. The chain recombines TRBV3-1 (or the pseudogene TRBV3-2) with TRBJ2-2, with 10 nucleotides matching TRBD1. V gave up 4 bases and J gave up 9 bases; unmatched junction bases: 5. CDR1 and CDR2 from the germline V gene are LGHDT and YNNKEL (reference sequence). There are 14 residues in the CDR3. CDR3 DNA sequence: TGTGCCAGCAGCCCGGGGACAGGGGTCCGGGAGCTGTTTTTT. As protein: CASSPGTGVRELFF.

The chain recombines TRBV3-1 (or the pseudogene TRBV3-2) with TRBJ1-4, with D possibly matching TRBD1 (5 bases). V dropped 1 base and J dropped 0 bases, with 9 bases sitting between them. Per the germline V gene, CDR1 is LGHDT and CDR2 is YNNKEL (reference sequence). CDR3 length equals 16 residues. As DNA, the CDR3 is TGTGCCAGCAGCCAAGCCACAGGTGCAACTAATGAAAAACTGTTTTTT. Translated, it gives CASSQATGATNEKLFF.

This chain links TRBV2 with TRBJ2-1; D perhaps matches TRBD1 (6 bases). CDR1 SNHLY and CDR2 FYNNEI come from the germline V gene. The CDR3 has 14 amino acids. V shed 7 bases and J shed 10 bases, with 20 bases lying between them. The CDR3 is CASTFSKGVGEQFF. DNA of the CDR3: TGTGCCAGCACTTTTTCTAAGGGGGTAGGGGAGCAGTTCTTC.

The chain has TRBV11-1 and TRBJ1-1, with a tentative D call TRBD1 (5 bases). The CDR3 spans 13 residues. Germline-derived CDR1 and CDR2 are SGHAT and FQDESV (reference sequence). V shed 5 bases and J shed 4 bases, with 11 bases lying between them. CDR3: CASSPAGGTEAFF. CDR3 DNA sequence: TGTGCCAGCAGCCCTGCGGGGGGCACTGAAGCTTTCTTT.

The genes are TRBV7-3 and TRBJ2-1; 7 bases align to TRBD2. The CDR3 length is 15 residues. CDR1 is SGHTA, CDR2 FQGTGA, per germline. V lost 1 base and J lost 4; bases outside the gene matches: 4. This CDR3 is CASSLRASGYNEQFF. The CDR3, as DNA: TGTGCCAGCAGCTTAAGGGCTAGCGGTTACAATGAGCAGTTCTTC.

The V gene is TRBV12-5, the J gene TRBJ1-2; TRBD1 matches at 8 bases. The CDR3 covers 14 residues. V was pared by 6 bases and J by 4 bases, with 7 bases of the junction left unmatched. Germline V gives CDR1 LGHNT, CDR2 FRNRAP. The CDR3 DNA reads TGTGCTAGTGGCTCCTCAGGGGGCCCCTATGGCTACACCTTC. Protein sequence: CASGSSGGPYGYTF.

The rearrangement links TRBV24-1 to TRBJ2-3; D ambiguous. Germline CDR1 is KGHDR and CDR2 is SFDVKD. The CDR3 runs 11 residues. Trimming cost V 4 bases and J 12 bases, with 10 bases left between them. The CDR3 region is CATSEAVAQYF. Written as DNA, the CDR3 is TGTGCCACCAGTGAGGCCGTTGCTCAGTATTTT.

The CDR3 loop is CASSIGAGPTNEAFF. The CDR3, as DNA: TGTGCCAGTAGTATTGGCGCAGGGCCCACTAATGAAGCTTTCTTT. V usage is TRBV19 and J usage is TRBJ1-1; perhaps TRBD1 as D (5 bases). Germline V gene lookup returns CDR1 LNHDA and CDR2 SQIVND (reference sequence). V was shortened by 3 bases and J by 7 bases, with 18 bases between the two germline ends. The length of the CDR3 is 15 residues.